This entry features one TCR beta chain sequence. What it recognizes is unknown. The record originates from a study of T cell responses to AZD1222 COVID-19 vaccine. CDR1 and CDR2 from the germline V gene are LGHNT and FRNRAP. The V and J ends lost 0 bases and 2 bases respectively, with 7 bases between them. The CDR3 runs 14 residues. Study findings and constraints: At study baseline, merely more than 5 AZD1222 recipients were seropositive. The reported proportion of spike-specific TCRs targeting unmutated variant regions was nearly half. A mostly white British donor set with more females was recruited, and clonal diversity was possibly underestimated.

The data were produced by immunoSEQ multiplex PCR, yet TCRdb's version contains in-frame clones alone and is incomplete. The sample holds about 48,000 clones, 86% seen once. Pooled samples include second doses given at about 4 or 12 weeks. The starting material was peripheral blood, obtained 28 days after the second AZD1222 dose. The rearrangement joins TRBV12-5 to TRBJ1-2; the D gene is possibly TRBD1 (6 bases). The sequence was obtained from an adult who received the AZD1222 COVID-19 vaccine. DNA of the CDR3: TGTGCTAGTGGTTTGGTCGGGACAAACTATGGCTACACCTTC. It codes for CASGLVGTNYGYTF.